This TCR beta chain comes out of a study of blood T cell repertoires in COVID-19. Study-level information: Samples came from the United States, Italy and Spain, spanning acute and convalescent COVID-19. The cDNA or gDNA used as material had been derived from T cells, B-cell-depleted T cells, or PBMCs.

V was shortened by 4 bases and J by 0 bases, with 10 bases between the two germline ends. Germline assignment: CDR1 SGHAT and CDR2 FQNNGV. This CDR3 has 16 residues. Per the original methods: It was from reference gene primer amplification that nucleated cell counts were estimated. TCRdb's table, derived via immunoSEQ multiplex PCR, lists solely in-frame clones and lacks some. The V and J calls and clone size were taken over from that table, and D and trimming were inferred from the DNA. The table has over 200,000 clones, about 85% seen once. The source material was peripheral blood. The rearrangement joins TRBV11-2 to TRBJ1-6; the D gene is possibly TRBD1 (6 bases). This TCR derives from a woman under 30 who had recovered from COVID-19. CDR3 in amino acids: CASSWNRDSYNSPLHF. Written as DNA, the CDR3 is TGTGCCAGCAGCTGGAACAGGGACTCCTATAATTCACCCCTCCACTTT.